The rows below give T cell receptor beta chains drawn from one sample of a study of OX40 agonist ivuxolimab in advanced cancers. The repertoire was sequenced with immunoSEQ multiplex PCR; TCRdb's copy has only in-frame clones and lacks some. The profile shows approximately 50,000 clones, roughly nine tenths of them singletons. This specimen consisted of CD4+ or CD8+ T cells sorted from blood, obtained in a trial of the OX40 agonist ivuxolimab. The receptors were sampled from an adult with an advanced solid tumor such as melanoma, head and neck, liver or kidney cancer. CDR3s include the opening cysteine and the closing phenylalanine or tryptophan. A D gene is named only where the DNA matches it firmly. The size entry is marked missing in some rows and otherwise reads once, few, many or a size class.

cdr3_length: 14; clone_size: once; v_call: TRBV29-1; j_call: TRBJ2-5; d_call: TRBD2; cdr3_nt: TGCAGCGCCTCGAGACTAGCGGCTAAAGAGACCCAGTACTTC; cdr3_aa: CSASRLAAKETQYF
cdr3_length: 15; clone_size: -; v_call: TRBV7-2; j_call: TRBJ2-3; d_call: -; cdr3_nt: TGTGCCAGCAGCCCGGGACTCTATATGTCAGATACGCAGTATTTT; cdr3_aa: CASSPGLYMSDTQYF
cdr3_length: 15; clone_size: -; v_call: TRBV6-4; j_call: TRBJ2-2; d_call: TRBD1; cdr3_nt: TGTGCCAGCAGTGCCGGGACAGGGGGCGTCGGGGAGCTGTTTTTT; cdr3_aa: CASSAGTGGVGELFF
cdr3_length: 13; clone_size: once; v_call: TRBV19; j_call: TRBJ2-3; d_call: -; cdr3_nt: TGTGCCAGGGGGCTAGGGGAAACAGATACGCAGTATTTT; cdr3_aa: CARGLGETDTQYF
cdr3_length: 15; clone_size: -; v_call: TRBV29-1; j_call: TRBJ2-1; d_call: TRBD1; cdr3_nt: TGCAGCGCCGCCCTGGGACAGGGAGCTACACATGAGCAGTTCTTC; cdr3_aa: CSAALGQGATHEQFF
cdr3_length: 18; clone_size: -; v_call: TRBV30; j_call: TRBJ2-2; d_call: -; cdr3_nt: TGTGCCTCGGGGAGGCGGGGGCATAAATCTAAACAGGTTGGGGAGCTGTTTTTT; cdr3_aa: CASGRRGHKSKQVGELFF
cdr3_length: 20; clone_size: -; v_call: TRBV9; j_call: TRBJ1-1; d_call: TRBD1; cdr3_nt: TGTGCCAGCAGCGTTTCCTTGGGGGGGGTCAGGACAGGGAGGAACACTGAAGCTTTCTTT; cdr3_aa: CASSVSLGGVRTGRNTEAFF
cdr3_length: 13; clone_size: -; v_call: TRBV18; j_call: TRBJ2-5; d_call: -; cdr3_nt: TGTGCCAGCTCACTTGGCCTCCAAGAGACCCAGTACTTC; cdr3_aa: CASSLGLQETQYF
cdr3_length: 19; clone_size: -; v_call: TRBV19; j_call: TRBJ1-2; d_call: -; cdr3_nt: TGTGCCAGTAGTAACCCCGGCTGGGGGGGCCGGGAGGAGAACTATGGCTACACCTTC; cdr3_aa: CASSNPGWGGREENYGYTF
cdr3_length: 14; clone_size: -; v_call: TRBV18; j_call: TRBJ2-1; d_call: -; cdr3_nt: TGTGCCAGCTCACCACCAGGGCCGAACAATGAGCAGTTCTTC; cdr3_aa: CASSPPGPNNEQFF
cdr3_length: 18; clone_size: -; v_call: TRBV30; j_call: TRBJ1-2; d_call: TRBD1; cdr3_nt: TGTGCCTGGAGTGTACGGCTGCCGAGGCAGGGACAGGACTATGGCTACACCTTC; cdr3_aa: CAWSVRLPRQGQDYGYTF
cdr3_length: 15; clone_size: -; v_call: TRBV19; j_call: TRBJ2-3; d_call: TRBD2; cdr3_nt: TGTGCCAGTAGTATACGGCGGGGGGACACAGATACGCAGTATTTT; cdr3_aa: CASSIRRGDTDTQYF
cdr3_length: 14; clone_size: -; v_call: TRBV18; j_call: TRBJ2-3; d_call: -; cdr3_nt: TGTGCCAGCTCACCAAGCCCGGGCACAGATACGCAGTATTTT; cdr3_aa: CASSPSPGTDTQYF
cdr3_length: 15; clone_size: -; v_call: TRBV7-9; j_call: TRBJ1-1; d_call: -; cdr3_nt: TGTGCCAGCAGCCGGGACCTCGCTGGGGGCACTGAAGCTTTCTTT; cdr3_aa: CASSRDLAGGTEAFF
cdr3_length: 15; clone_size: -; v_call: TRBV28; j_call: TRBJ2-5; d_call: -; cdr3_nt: TGTGCCAGCAGTTTTGTTTTTGGGGGCCAAGAGACCCAGTACTTC; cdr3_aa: CASSFVFGGQETQYF
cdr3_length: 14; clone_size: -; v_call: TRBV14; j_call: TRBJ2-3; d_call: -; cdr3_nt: TGTGCCAGCAGCCGGGTTTTTAGTGCAGATACGCAGTATTTT; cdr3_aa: CASSRVFSADTQYF
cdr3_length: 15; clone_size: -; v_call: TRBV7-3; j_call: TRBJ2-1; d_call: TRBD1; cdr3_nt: TGTGCCAGCAGTTCCGGGACAGGGGCTTACAATGAGCAGTTCTTC; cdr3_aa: CASSSGTGAYNEQFF
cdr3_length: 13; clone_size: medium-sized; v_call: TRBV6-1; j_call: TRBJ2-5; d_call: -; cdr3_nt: TGTGCCAGCATGTACAGGGACCAAGAGACCCAGTACTTC; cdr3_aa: CASMYRDQETQYF
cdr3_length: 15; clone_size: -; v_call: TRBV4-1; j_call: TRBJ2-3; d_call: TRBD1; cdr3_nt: TGCGCCAGCAGCGTGGATACAGGGGCCACAGATACGCAGTATTTT; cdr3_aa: CASSVDTGATDTQYF
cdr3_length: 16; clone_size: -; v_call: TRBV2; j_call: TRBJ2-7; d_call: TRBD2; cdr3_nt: TGTGCCAGCAGTCTAGCGGGACTAGCAGTGTCCTACGAGCAGTACTTC; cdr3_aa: CASSLAGLAVSYEQYF
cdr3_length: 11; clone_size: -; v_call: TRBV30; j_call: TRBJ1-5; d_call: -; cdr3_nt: TGTGCCTGGAGTGTTGGGAAGGCCCAGCATTTT; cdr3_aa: CAWSVGKAQHF
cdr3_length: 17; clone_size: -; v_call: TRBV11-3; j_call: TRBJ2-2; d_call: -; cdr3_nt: TGTGCCAGCAGCGTTGAGCCTCAGGGCTTGGGCACCGGGGAGCTGTTTTTT; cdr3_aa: CASSVEPQGLGTGELFF
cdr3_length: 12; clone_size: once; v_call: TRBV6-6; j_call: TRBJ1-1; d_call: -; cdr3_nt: TGTGCCAGCAGTTACGTTAACACTGAAGCTTTCTTT; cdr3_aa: CASSYVNTEAFF
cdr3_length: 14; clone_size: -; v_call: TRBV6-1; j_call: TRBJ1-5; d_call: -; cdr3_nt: TGTGCCAGCACCGAGGACAGCCCTGATCAGCCCCAGCATTTT; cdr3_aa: CASTEDSPDQPQHF
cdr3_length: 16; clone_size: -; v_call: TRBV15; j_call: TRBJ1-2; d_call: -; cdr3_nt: TGTGCCACCAGCAGAGTTATCGGGGGAAGTTTGGGTGGCTACACCTTC; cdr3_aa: CATSRVIGGSLGGYTF
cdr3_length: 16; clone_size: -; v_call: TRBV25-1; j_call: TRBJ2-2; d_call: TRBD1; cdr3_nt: TGTGCCAGCAGTGCCTCGCGACAGGGGTATGCCGGGGAGCTGTTTTTT; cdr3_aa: CASSASRQGYAGELFF
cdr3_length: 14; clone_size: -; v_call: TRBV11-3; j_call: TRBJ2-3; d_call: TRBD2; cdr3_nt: TGTGCCAGCAGCTCTCGGAGCGGGAAAGATACGCAGTATTTT; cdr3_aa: CASSSRSGKDTQYF
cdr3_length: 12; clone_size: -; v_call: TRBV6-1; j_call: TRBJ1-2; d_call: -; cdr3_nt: TGTGCCAGCAGTGAAGAAGAACCCGGGTCAGCCTTC; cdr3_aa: CASSEEEPGSAF
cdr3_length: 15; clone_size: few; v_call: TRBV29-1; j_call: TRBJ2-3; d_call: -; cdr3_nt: TGCAGCGCTTCCCCTCAGGGATCTGGCACAGATACGCAGTATTTT; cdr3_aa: CSASPQGSGTDTQYF
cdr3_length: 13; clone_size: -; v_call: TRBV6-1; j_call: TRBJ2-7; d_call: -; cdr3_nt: TGTGCCAGCAGTGACCGGACCGCCGCGGAGCAGTACTTC; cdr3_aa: CASSDRTAAEQYF
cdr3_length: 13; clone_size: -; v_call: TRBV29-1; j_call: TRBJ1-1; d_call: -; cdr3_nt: TGCAGCGGTGGACAGTTTATGAACACTGAAGCTTTCTTT; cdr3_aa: CSGGQFMNTEAFF
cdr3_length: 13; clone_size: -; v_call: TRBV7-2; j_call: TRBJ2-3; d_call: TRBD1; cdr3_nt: TGTGCCAGCAGCTACGGACAGGGGTGGACGCAGTATTTT; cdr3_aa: CASSYGQGWTQYF
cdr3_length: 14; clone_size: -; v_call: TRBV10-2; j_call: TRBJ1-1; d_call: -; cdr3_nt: TGCGCCAGCAGTCGGACAGCGGAGAGCACTGAAGCTTTCTTT; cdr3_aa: CASSRTAESTEAFF
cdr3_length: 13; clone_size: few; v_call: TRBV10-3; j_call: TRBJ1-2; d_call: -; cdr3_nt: TGTGCCATCAGTGGGGGTTTGGAACGCGGCTACACCTTC; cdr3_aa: CAISGGLERGYTF
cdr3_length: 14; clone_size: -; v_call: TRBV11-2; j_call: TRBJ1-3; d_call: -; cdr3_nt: TGTGCCAGCAGCTTAGTAGCCTCTGGAAACACCATATATTTT; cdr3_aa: CASSLVASGNTIYF
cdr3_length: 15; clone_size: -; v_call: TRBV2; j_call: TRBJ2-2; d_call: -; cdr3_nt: TGTGCCAGCAGAGGTAGAAAGGCGAACACCGGGGAGCTGTTTTTT; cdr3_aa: CASRGRKANTGELFF
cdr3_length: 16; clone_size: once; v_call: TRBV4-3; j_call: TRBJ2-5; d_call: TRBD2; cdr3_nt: TGCGCCAGCAGCCAAGATTTCAGCGGGGGGATCGAGACCCAGTACTTC; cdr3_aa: CASSQDFSGGIETQYF
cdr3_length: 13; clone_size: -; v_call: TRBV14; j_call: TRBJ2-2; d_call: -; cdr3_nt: TGTGCCAGCAGCCGGCAGGGGACCGGGGAGCTGTTTTTT; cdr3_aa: CASSRQGTGELFF
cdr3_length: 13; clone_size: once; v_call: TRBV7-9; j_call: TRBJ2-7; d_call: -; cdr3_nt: TGTGCCAGCAGCCCTACAGGTTCCTACGAGCAGTACTTC; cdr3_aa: CASSPTGSYEQYF
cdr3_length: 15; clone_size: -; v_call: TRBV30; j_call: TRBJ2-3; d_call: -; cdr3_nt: TGTGCCTGGAGTGTACGGGGGACTCAGACAGATACGCAGTATTTT; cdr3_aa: CAWSVRGTQTDTQYF
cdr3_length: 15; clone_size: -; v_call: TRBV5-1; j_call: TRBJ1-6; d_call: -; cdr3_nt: TGCGCCAGCAGCTCGGACAGCCCGAATAATTCACCCCTCCACTTT; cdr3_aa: CASSSDSPNNSPLHF
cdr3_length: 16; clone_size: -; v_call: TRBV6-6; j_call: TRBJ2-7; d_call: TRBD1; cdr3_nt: TGTGCCACCACCGAGCCAGGGGGCTTTACCCCCTACGAGCAGTACTTC; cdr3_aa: CATTEPGGFTPYEQYF
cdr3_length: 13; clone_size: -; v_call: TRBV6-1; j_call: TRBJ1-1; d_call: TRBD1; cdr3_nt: TGTGCCAGCAAACGGACAGGGAACACTGAAGCTTTCTTT; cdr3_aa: CASKRTGNTEAFF
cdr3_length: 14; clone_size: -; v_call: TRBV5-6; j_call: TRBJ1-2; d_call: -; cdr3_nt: TGTGCCAGCAGCGGGCAGGGGACCCACTATGGCTACACCTTC; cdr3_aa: CASSGQGTHYGYTF
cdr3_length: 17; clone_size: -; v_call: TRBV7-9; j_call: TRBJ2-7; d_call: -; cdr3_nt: TGTGCCAGCAGCTTAGCGCTGCCCCAGGGGAGCTCCTACGAGCAGTACTTC; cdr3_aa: CASSLALPQGSSYEQYF
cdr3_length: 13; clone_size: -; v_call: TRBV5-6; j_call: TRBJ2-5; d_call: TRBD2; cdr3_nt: TGTGCCAGCAGCTTGTCCGGGGGGGAGACCCAGTACTTC; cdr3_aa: CASSLSGGETQYF
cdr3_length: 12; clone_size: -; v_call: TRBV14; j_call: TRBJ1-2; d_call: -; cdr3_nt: TGTGCCAGCAGCCAACAGGGGTATGGCTACACCTTC; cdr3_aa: CASSQQGYGYTF
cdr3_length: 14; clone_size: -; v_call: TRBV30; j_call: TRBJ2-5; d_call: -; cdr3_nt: TGTGCCTGGAGTGTACTAGGGGCGCGCGAGACCCAGTACTTC; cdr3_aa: CAWSVLGARETQYF
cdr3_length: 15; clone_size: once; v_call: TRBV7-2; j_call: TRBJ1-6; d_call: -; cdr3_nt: TGTGCCAGCAGCTTAAAGAGCTCCTATAATTCACCCCTCCACTTT; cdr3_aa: CASSLKSSYNSPLHF
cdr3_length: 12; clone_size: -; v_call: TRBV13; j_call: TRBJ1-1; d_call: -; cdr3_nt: TGTGCCAGCAGCCTCGACAGGACAGAAGCTTTCTTT; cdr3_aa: CASSLDRTEAFF
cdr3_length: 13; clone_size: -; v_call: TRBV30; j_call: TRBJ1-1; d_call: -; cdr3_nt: TGTGCCTGGAGATGGGCCGAGAACACTGAAGCTTTCTTT; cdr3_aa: CAWRWAENTEAFF
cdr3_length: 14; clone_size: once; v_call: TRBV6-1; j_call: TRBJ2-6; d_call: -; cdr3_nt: TGTGCCAGCAGTGGGGGATTTGGGGCCAACGTCCTGACTTTC; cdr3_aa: CASSGGFGANVLTF
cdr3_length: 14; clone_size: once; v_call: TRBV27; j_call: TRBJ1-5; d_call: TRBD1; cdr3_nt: TGTGCCAGCAGTTTAGAACAGGGGAGTCAGCCCCAGCATTTT; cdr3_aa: CASSLEQGSQPQHF
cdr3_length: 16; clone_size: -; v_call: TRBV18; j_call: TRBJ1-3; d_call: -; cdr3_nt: TGCGCCAGCTCACCACTTGGCAAAGGCTCTGGAAACACCATATATTTT; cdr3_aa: CASSPLGKGSGNTIYF
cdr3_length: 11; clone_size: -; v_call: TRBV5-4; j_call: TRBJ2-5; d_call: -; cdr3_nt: TGTGCCAGCAGTTGGAAAGAGACCCAGTACTTC; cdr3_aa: CASSWKETQYF
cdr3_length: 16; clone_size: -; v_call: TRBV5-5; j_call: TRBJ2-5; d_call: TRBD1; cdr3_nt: TGTGCCAGCAGCTTGTCCCCGGGACAGGGACAAGAGACCCAGTACTTC; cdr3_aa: CASSLSPGQGQETQYF
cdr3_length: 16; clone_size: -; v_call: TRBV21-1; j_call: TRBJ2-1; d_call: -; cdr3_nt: TGTGCCAGCAGCAAATTTGGACTAGCGGGAGTCAATGAGCAGTTCTTC; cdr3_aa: CASSKFGLAGVNEQFF